This T cell receptor (beta chain) was retrieved from a study of T cells in Graves' hyperthyroidism and ophthalmopathy. Turning to the study itself: Peripheral blood samples were taken at initial diagnosis, prior to any treatment.

J lost 1 base, V lost 5 bases, and 16 bases had no gene match. CDR1 and CDR2 (germline): SGHAT, FQNNGV. This CDR3 contains 18 residues. Criteria for exclusion of patients were uncontrolled infection, other autoimmune disease, pregnancy or lactation. There were TCR beta CDR3 regions amplified from RNA transcripts. HTBI primers were the set used in a first-round RT-PCR of the TCR CDR3. TCRdb ran MiXCR on the multiplex PCR reads and lists one entry per CDR3 protein. The profile shows about 96,000 distinct CDR3 sequences, around 52% of them singletons. The origin of this receptor is a woman in her 40s with Graves' hyperthyroidism. The specimen was blood. The rearrangement joins TRBV11-2 to TRBJ2-5; 7 bases are shared with TRBD2. In nucleotides, the CDR3 is TGTGCCAGCAGCGGCCGGGGGGTAGTGGGGCCCCTCCAAGAGACCCAGTACTTC. It yields the protein CASSGRGVVGPLQETQYF.